What follows are 29 T cell receptor beta chains derived from one specimen sequenced in a study of ipilimumab plus nivolumab after autologous stem cell transplantation. Using immunoSEQ multiplex PCR, the repertoire was profiled, and TCRdb retains in-frame clones only, with some absent. The sample has around 45,000 clones, more than 70% seen once. The source material was PBMCs, sampled in a trial of ipilimumab plus nivolumab as post-transplant consolidation. The receptors stem from a male donor with multiple myeloma.

J is TRBJ1-4 and V is TRBV4-1; tentatively, D is TRBD1 (5 bases). The CDR3 has 14 residues. V was clipped by 7 bases and J by 0 bases, with 9 bases between them. The germline gives CDR1 MGHRA, CDR2 YSYEKL. CDR3 loop: CASIGTATNEKLFF. CDR3 bases: TGCGCCAGCATAGGGACCGCAACTAATGAAAAACTGTTTTTT.

This chain connects TRBV30 to TRBJ2-1; D is unclear. The CDR3 sequence is 13 residues long. From germline, CDR1 is GTSNPN and CDR2 SVGIG (reference sequence). V lost 3 bases, J lost 5 bases, and 11 bases lay in between. The CDR3 DNA reads TGTGCCTGGAGCATAATAGAGAACAATGAGCAGTTCTTC. Protein: CAWSIIENNEQFF.

A remark on this clone: Other DNA sequences in this specimen translate into the identical CDR3. The chain couples TRBV20-1 to TRBJ2-7; a possible D gene is TRBD1 (6 bases). Per germline, CDR1 DFQATT and CDR2 SNEGSKA (reference sequence). This CDR3 comprises 11 residues. Between the trimmed V and J ends, which lost 2 bases and 4 bases, there was a span of 6 bases. The CDR3 sequence is CSARQGYEQYF. The CDR3, as DNA: TGCAGTGCTAGACAGGGGTACGAGCAGTACTTC.

The gene calls are TRBV12-5 and TRBJ2-2, with D perhaps TRBD1 or TRBD2 (6 bases each). Germline CDR1 reads LGHNT; CDR2 reads FRNRAP. The germline V and J ends were trimmed by 2 bases and 4 bases, with 14 bases remaining between them. CDR3 length equals 16 residues. The CDR3 DNA reads as TGTGCTAGTGGTTTGAGGGGGGCGCGCGGCACCGGGGAGCTGTTTTTT. It codes for CASGLRGARGTGELFF.

The genes are TRBV6-1 and TRBJ1-1, with D tentatively TRBD1 (5 bases). V was shortened by 1 base and J by 4 bases, with 16 bases between the two germline ends. Germline V gene lookup returns CDR1 MNHNS and CDR2 SASEGT. The CDR3 covers 16 residues. CDR3 DNA: TGTGCCAGCAGTGAAGGACACACAGGTGGGTCCACTGAAGCTTTCTTT. Protein: CASSEGHTGGSTEAFF.

V usage is TRBV10-2 and J usage is TRBJ2-1; 10 bases fit TRBD2. The V gene's germline CDR1 is WSHSY and CDR2 SAAADI. V dropped 6 bases and J dropped 5; count of bases not matched to a gene: 1. The CDR3 is made up of 13 amino acids. The CDR3 DNA is TGCGCCAGCAGCGGACTAGCGGACAATGAGCAGTTCTTC. It specifies CASSGLADNEQFF.

CDR3 in amino acids: CASSLGDSGYGYTF. CDR3 nucleotides: TGCGCCAGCAGCTTGGGGGACAGTGGCTATGGCTACACCTTC. The chain couples TRBV5-1 to TRBJ1-2, with 7 positions matching TRBD1. Per the germline V gene, CDR1 is SGHRS and CDR2 is YFSETQ. The CDR3 loop spans 14 amino acids. The ends lost 0 bases at V and 4 bases at J; junction bases unmatched: 3.

V is TRBV5-1 and J is TRBJ2-2; D is unresolved. Germline-derived CDR1 and CDR2 are SGHRS and YFSETQ. With 2 bases removed from V and 6 bases from J, the gap between germline ends came to 2 bases. The CDR3 consists of 11 residues. The CDR3, as DNA: TGCGCCAGCAGCTTTTCCGGGGAGCTGTTTTTT. Its protein is CASSFSGELFF.

The chain couples TRBV7-9 to TRBJ2-1, with D perhaps matching TRBD2 (7 bases). The CDR3 length is 15 residues. Trimming shortened V by 6 bases and J by 8 bases, and 20 bases separated the two germline ends. Germline values: CDR1 SEHNR, CDR2 FQNEAQ (reference sequence). The CDR3 sequence is CASSTGGPEGHEQFF. The CDR3 coding sequence is TGTGCCAGCAGTACCGGGGGGCCCGAAGGCCATGAGCAGTTCTTC. Using reference TRBV7-9 and TRBJ2-1 for the parts outside the CDR3, the full variable domain is DTGVSQNPRHKITKRGQNVTFRCDPISEHNRLYWYRQTLGQGPEFLTYFQNEAQLEKSRLLSDRFSAERPKGSFSTLEIQRTEQGDSAMYLCASSTGGPEGHEQFFGPGTRLTVL.

This chain links TRBV9 with TRBJ2-7; TRBD1 matches at 8 bases. This CDR3 region has 13 residues. Trimming removed 4 bases from V and 3 bases from J; junction bases left unmatched: 3. Germline loops: CDR1 SGDLS, CDR2 YYNGEE. CDR3: CASSKDRGYEQYF. CDR3 nucleotide sequence: TGTGCCAGCAGCAAAGACAGGGGCTACGAGCAGTACTTC.

This rearrangement joins TRBV19 to TRBJ1-1; D not resolved. This CDR3 has 15 amino acids. Trimming removed 8 bases from V and 0 bases from J, with 16 bases in between. From germline, CDR1 is LNHDA and CDR2 SQIVND (reference sequence). The CDR3 reads CASVEQSIVNTEAFF. In DNA, the CDR3 is TGTGCCAGTGTTGAACAGAGTATCGTGAACACTGAAGCTTTCTTT.

The chain has TRBV11-2 and TRBJ2-5; D possibly corresponds to TRBD2 (5 bases). This CDR3 is built from 15 residues. Germline lookup yields CDR1 SGHAT and CDR2 FQNNGV. V shed 2 bases and J shed 1 base, with 11 bases lying between them. This CDR3 reads CASSLLRGIQETQYF. CDR3 bases: TGTGCCAGCAGCTTATTAAGAGGGATCCAAGAGACCCAGTACTTC.

This clone was seen just once. The gene calls are TRBV7-3 and TRBJ1-1; no clear D. The germline V gene has CDR1 SGHTA and CDR2 FQGTGA. V was pared by 5 bases and J by 6 bases, with 13 bases between. The CDR3 sequence is 13 residues long. The CDR3 DNA sequence: TGTGCCAGCAGCCCCCCGTCGGGAGCTGAAGCTTTCTTT. Encoded protein: CASSPPSGAEAFF. The full variable domain, its missing parts supplied by reference TRBV7-3 and TRBJ1-1, is GAGVSQTPSNKVTEKGKYVELRCDPISGHTALYWYRQSLGQGPEFLIYFQGTGAADDSGLPNDRFFAVRPEGSVSTLKIQRTERGDSAVYLCASSPPSGAEAFFGQGTRLTVV.

This sequence joins TRBV5-1 and TRBJ2-5; 7 positions agree with TRBD1. The CDR3 is 13 residues long. The germline V gene has CDR1 SGHRS and CDR2 YFSETQ. Trimming at V came to 4 bases and at J to 2 bases, leaving 2 bases not matched to a gene. In nucleotides, the CDR3 is TGCGCCAGCAGCAGGGGACAGCAAGAGACCCAGTACTTC. Translating it yields CASSRGQQETQYF.

This chain connects TRBV5-1 to TRBJ2-5; the D gene could be TRBD1 or TRBD2 (5 bases each). CDR1 is SGHRS and CDR2 is YFSETQ in the germline V gene. Trimming pared 0 bases from V and 7 bases from J, leaving 13 bases between. The CDR3 consists of 14 residues. The CDR3 DNA sequence: TGCGCCAGCAGCTTGGCCGGGGCGGCCAGGACCCAGTACTTC. Amino acid sequence: CASSLAGAARTQYF. The full variable domain, with the rest looked up from reference TRBV5-1 and TRBJ2-5, is KAGVTQTPRYLIKTRGQQVTLSCSPISGHRSVSWYQQTPGQGLQFLFEYFSETQRNKGNFPGRFSGRQFSNSRSEMNVSTLELGDSALYLCASSLAGAARTQYFGPGTRLLVL.

This chain links TRBV9 with TRBJ2-7; no clear D gene. Trimming cost V 1 base and J 3 bases, with 8 bases left between them. This CDR3 spans 13 amino acids. The V gene's germline CDR1 is SGDLS and CDR2 YYNGEE. CDR3 coding DNA: TGTGCCAGCAGCGTATCGTCCGGCTACGAGCAGTACTTC. This encodes CASSVSSGYEQYF.

The rearrangement links TRBV2 to TRBJ2-7, with D possibly being TRBD1 (6 bases). The CDR3 runs 13 residues. Germline CDR1 and CDR2: SNHLY and FYNNEI. V was trimmed by 0 bases and J by 4 bases, leaving 7 bases between them. The CDR3 DNA is TGTGCCAGCAGTGAAGCCCAGGGGTACGAGCAGTACTTC. Translation gives CASSEAQGYEQYF.

This rearrangement joins TRBV9 to TRBJ2-7; weak D call: TRBD1 (6 bases). V was trimmed by 2 bases and J by 1 base, leaving 13 bases between them. Germline lookup yields CDR1 SGDLS and CDR2 YYNGEE. The CDR3 contains 15 residues. Written as DNA, the CDR3 is TGTGCCAGCAGCGTCAATACAGGGAAGTCCTACGAGCAGTACTTC. Translated: CASSVNTGKSYEQYF.

The chain recombines TRBV30 with TRBJ1-2; D remains unclear. The V end was cut by 3 bases, the J end by 7 bases, with 9 bases between. CDR3 length: 11 residues. CDR1 is GTSNPN and CDR2 is SVGIG in the germline V gene (reference sequence). Here the CDR3 DNA reads TGTGCCTGGAGCCCTTTCGGTGGCTACACCTTC. It yields the protein CAWSPFGGYTF.

This clone was detected only once. The chain joins TRBV11-3 to TRBJ2-2, with 9 positions matching TRBD1. After removal of 3 bases from V and 1 base from J, the junction contained 0 bases not matched to a gene. There are 15 residues in the CDR3. Germline V gene lookup returns CDR1 SGHNT and CDR2 YENEEA. The CDR3 reads CASSLGQGNTGELFF. Written as DNA, the CDR3 is TGTGCCAGCAGCTTGGGACAGGGGAACACCGGGGAGCTGTTTTTT.

The rearrangement links TRBV30 to TRBJ1-1; D gene unclear. V lost 0 bases, J lost 0 bases, and 8 bases lay in between. The CDR3 spans 14 residues. CDR1 and CDR2 (germline): GTSNPN, SVGIG (reference sequence). The DNA of the CDR3 is TGTGCCTGGAGTGTACGTCTAATGAACACTGAAGCTTTCTTT. Translation gives CAWSVRLMNTEAFF.

The chain combines TRBV27 with TRBJ2-1; 8 nucleotides align to TRBD1. V trimming: 6 bases; J trimming: 4 bases; junction bases outside the gene matches: 5. This CDR3 is built from 14 residues. The germline gives CDR1 MNHEY, CDR2 SMNVEV (reference sequence). Here the CDR3 DNA reads TGTGCCAGCAGCCCGGGACAGGCGTACAATGAGCAGTTCTTC. Amino acid sequence: CASSPGQAYNEQFF.

The rearrangement uses TRBV7-8 and TRBJ1-2; D is unresolved. Between the trimmed V and J ends, which lost 8 bases and 0 bases, there was a span of 16 bases. CDR1 SGHVS and CDR2 FQNEAQ come from the germline V gene. CDR3 length equals 15 residues. CDR3 in amino acids: CASALGEPANYGYTF. The CDR3 DNA sequence: TGTGCCAGCGCCCTCGGGGAGCCCGCTAACTATGGCTACACCTTC.

Comments on this clone: The junction departs from the called germline gene at one end, perhaps through a read error. This chain connects TRBV19 to TRBJ1-5, with D unresolved. This CDR3 contains 15 residues. CDR1 is LNHDA, CDR2 SQIVND, per germline (reference sequence). This chain's CDR3 is CASSIVHSSNQPQHF. The CDR3 DNA follows: TGTGCCAGTAGTATAGTACACAGTTCCAATCAACCCCAGCATTTT.

This chain links TRBV10-3 with TRBJ2-7; unclear D gene. V was clipped by 4 bases and J by 4 bases, with 11 bases between them. The CDR3 loop spans 13 amino acids. Germline V gene sequence: CDR1 ENHRY, CDR2 SYGVKD. The CDR3 DNA reads as TGTGCCATCAGTGGGCAGACTTTGTACGAGCAGTACTTC. This gives the protein CAISGQTLYEQYF.

A single count supports this clone. The chain couples TRBV30 to TRBJ2-3; TRBD2 aligns across 9 bases. Germline values: CDR1 GTSNPN, CDR2 SVGIG (reference sequence). This CDR3 has 15 residues. J was trimmed by 2 bases and V by 2 bases; bases with no gene match: 5. CDR3 loop: CAWSLLAGTTDTQYF. The CDR3, as DNA: TGTGCCTGGAGTCTCCTAGCGGGAACCACAGATACGCAGTATTTT. Full variable domain (outside the CDR3, taken from reference TRBV30 and TRBJ2-3): SQTIHQWPATLVQPVGSPLSLECTVEGTSNPNLYWYRQAAGRGLQLLFYSVGIGQISSEVPQNLSASRPQDRQFILSSKKLLLSDSGFYLCAWSLLAGTTDTQYFGPGTRLTVL.

The rearrangement uses TRBV5-1 and TRBJ1-1; D is possibly TRBD1 (6 bases). The CDR3 is made up of 17 amino acids. Trimming cost V 7 bases and J 1 base, with 23 bases left between them. Germline CDR1 is SGHRS and CDR2 is YFSETQ. CDR3 coding DNA: TGCGCCAGCCGCCGGGTCGATTCAGGGGAGGCGAACACTGAAGCTTTCTTT. Translating gives CASRRVDSGEANTEAFF.

The rearrangement uses TRBV18 and TRBJ1-3; perhaps TRBD1 as D (5 bases). CDR3 length equals 16 residues. CDR1 and CDR2 (germline): KGHSH, LQKENI. Trimming took off 3 bases at V and 1 base at J, with 13 bases between the two ends. CDR3 in amino acids: CASSPGGTPSGNTIYF. For the CDR3, the DNA is TGTGCCAGCTCACCGGGGGGAACCCCTTCTGGAAACACCATATATTTT.

The rearrangement links TRBV4-1 to TRBJ1-1; D not resolved. CDR3 size: 13 residues. V lost 4 bases and J lost 2, with 8 bases in between. CDR1 is MGHRA, CDR2 YSYEKL, per germline. Here the CDR3 DNA reads TGCGCCAGCAGCCCCGGGCTTAACACTGAAGCTTTCTTT. This gives the protein CASSPGLNTEAFF.